This record concerns one T cell receptor beta chain sequence. The data were taken from a study of radiation and T cells in renal cell carcinoma. Using immunoSEQ multiplex PCR, the repertoire was profiled, and TCRdb retains in-frame clones only, with some absent. The sample yields roughly 45,000 clones, 80% to 85% seen once. Stated time point: blood 4 weeks post-SBRT, at nephrectomy. Treatment specified: 15 Gy SBRT to primary tumor, nephrectomy 4 weeks later. The CDR3 runs to 15 residues. With 1 base clipped from V and 2 bases from J, the junction kept 2 bases outside the gene matches. Germline CDR1 is SEHNR and CDR2 is FQNEAQ (reference sequence).

Sequencing was performed on blood, taken from a patient whose treatment included radiotherapy and nephrectomy. The TCR was taken from a woman between 70 and 85 years old with renal cell carcinoma. This chain connects TRBV7-9 to TRBJ1-1; TRBD1 agrees at 9 bases. In nucleotides, the CDR3 is TGTGCCAGCAGCTTAGGGGGACAGGGAAACACTGAAGCTTTCTTT. It codes for CASSLGGQGNTEAFF.